These T cell receptor beta chains were read from a single sample in a study of identical twins. MiXCR, applied by TCRdb to the 5' RACE reads, yields one record per CDR3 protein. This sample yields 700,000 or so distinct CDR3 sequences, of which 8.6% are seen a single time; around 0.95% belongs to the top ten. The sample was also linked to a second study, of yellow fever vaccine responses in identical twins.

The sequenced sample consisted of PBMCs. These receptors all come from a woman aged 18-35 years in good health. The CDR3 runs from the conserved cysteine through the conserved F or W. D genes are given only for firm matches. The size field is filled for only some rows; it gives once, few, many or a size class.

J,size,V,D,DNA,CDR3
TRBJ1-5,few,TRBV7-9,.,TGTGCCAGCAGCTTACGGGCAGGGGACAGCAATCAGCCCCAGCATTTT,CASSLRAGDSNQPQHF
TRBJ2-5,many,TRBV10-3,TRBD1,TGTGCCATCAGTGCTCGGACAGGTCAAGAGACCCAGTACTTC,CAISARTGQETQYF
TRBJ2-3,few,TRBV5-1,.,TGCGCCAGCAGCTTGGGAGGGATCCCCACAGATACGCAGTATTTT,CASSLGGIPTDTQYF
TRBJ2-7,.,TRBV20-1,TRBD1,TGCAGTGCACTTCCCCACGGGACAGTCTACGAGCAGTACTTC,CSALPHGTVYEQYF
TRBJ2-5,.,TRBV7-2,.,TGTGCCAGCAGCCGCCGCTTGGCCCTTGGGGAGACCCAGTACTTC,CASSRRLALGETQYF
TRBJ1-5,many,TRBV6-5,TRBD1,TGTGCCAGCAGTTACTCAGGGGGCCGGAATCAGCCCCAGCATTTT,CASSYSGGRNQPQHF
TRBJ2-1,.,TRBV6-2/TRBV6-3,.,TGTGCCAGCAGTTACGTGCGGGGAAACAATGAGCAGTTCTTC,CASSYVRGNNEQFF
TRBJ2-1,.,TRBV11-2,.,TGTGCCAGCAGTACTTTCTCCTACAATGAGCAGTTCTTC,CASSTFSYNEQFF
TRBJ2-7,many,TRBV5-1,TRBD1,TGCGCCAGCAGCTTGCTAACAGGGGCCTACGAGCAGTACTTC,CASSLLTGAYEQYF
TRBJ2-1,.,TRBV12-3/TRBV12-4,TRBD2,TGTGCCAGCAGTTTCAGGACTAGCGGGGGGGTAAGGAATGAGCAGTTCTTC,CASSFRTSGGVRNEQFF
TRBJ2-2,.,TRBV7-9,.,TGTGCCAGCAGCCCGACACAAAACACCGGGGAGCTGTTTTTT,CASSPTQNTGELFF
TRBJ2-7,many,TRBV20-1,.,TGCAGTGCTAGAGATAGGGTATCGACGGCGACGGTGCAGTACTTC,CSARDRVSTATVQYF
TRBJ2-7,.,TRBV5-1,TRBD2,TGCGCCAGCAGCTGGAGCGGGGGGGAATACGAGCAGTACTTC,CASSWSGGEYEQYF
TRBJ2-7,.,TRBV6-2/TRBV6-3,TRBD2,TGTGCCAGCAGTTACACTAGCGGGAGACTCTACGAGCAGTACTTC,CASSYTSGRLYEQYF
TRBJ2-2,.,TRBV3-1,.,TGTGCCAGCAGCCAACTAGGACAGAGGAACACCGGGGAGCTGTTTTTT,CASSQLGQRNTGELFF
TRBJ2-3,few,TRBV5-1,.,TGCGCCAGCAGCTCATCTGGCCCCCGCACAGATACGCAGTATTTT,CASSSSGPRTDTQYF